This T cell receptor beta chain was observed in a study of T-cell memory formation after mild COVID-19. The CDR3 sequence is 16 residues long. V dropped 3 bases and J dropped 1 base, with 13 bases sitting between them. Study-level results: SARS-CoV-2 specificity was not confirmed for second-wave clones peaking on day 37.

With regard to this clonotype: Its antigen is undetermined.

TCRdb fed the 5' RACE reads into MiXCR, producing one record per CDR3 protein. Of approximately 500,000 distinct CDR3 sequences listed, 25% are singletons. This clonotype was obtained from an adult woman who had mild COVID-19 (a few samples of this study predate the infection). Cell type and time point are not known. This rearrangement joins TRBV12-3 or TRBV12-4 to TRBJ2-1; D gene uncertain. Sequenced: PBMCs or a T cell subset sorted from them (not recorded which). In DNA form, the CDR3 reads TGTGCCAGCAGTTTTAGAGCTCCACCTTCCTACAATGAGCAGTTCTTC. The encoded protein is CASSFRAPPSYNEQFF.